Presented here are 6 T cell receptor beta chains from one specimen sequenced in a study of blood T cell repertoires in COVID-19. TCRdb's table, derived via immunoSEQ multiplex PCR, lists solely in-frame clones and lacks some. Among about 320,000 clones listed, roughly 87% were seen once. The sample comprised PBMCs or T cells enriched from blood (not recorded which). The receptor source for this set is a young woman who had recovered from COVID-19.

Written as DNA, the CDR3 is TGTGCCAGTAGTATTGGTCTGAGGAGATCTTACGAGCAGTACTTC. Translation: CASSIGLRRSYEQYF. This rearrangement joins TRBV19 to TRBJ2-7; no clear D. The CDR3 is 15 amino acids. Germline CDR1 reads LNHDA; CDR2 reads SQIVND (reference sequence). Trimming removed 3 bases from V and 4 bases from J, with 16 bases in between.

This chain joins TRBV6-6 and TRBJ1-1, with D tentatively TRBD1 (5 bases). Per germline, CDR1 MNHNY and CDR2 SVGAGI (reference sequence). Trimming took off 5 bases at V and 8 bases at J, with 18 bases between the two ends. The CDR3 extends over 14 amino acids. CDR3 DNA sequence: TGTGCCAGCAGTCTTCCGACGGGAGAGGGGGAAGCTTTCTTT. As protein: CASSLPTGEGEAFF.

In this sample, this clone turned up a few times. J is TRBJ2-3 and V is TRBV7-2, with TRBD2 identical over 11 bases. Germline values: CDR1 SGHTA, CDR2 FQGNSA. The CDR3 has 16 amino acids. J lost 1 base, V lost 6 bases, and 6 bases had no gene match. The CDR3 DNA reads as TGTGCCAGCAGATCAGGGACTAGCGGTCGCACAGATACGCAGTATTTT. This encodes CASRSGTSGRTDTQYF.

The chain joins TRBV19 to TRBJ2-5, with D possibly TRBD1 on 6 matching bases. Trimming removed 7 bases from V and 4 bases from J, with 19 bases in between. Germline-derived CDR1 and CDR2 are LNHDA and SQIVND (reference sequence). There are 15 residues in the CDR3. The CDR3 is CASTLTPGGRETQYF. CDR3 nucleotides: TGTGCCAGTACCCTAACTCCTGGGGGCAGAGAGACCCAGTACTTC.

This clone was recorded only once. Here the CDR3 reads CASSTPTIERGTQYF. The CDR3 DNA follows: TGTGCCAGCAGCACACCTACTATCGAGCGGGGGACCCAGTACTTC. This chain links TRBV13 with TRBJ2-5; 7 bases fit TRBD2. The CDR3 sequence is 15 residues long. Germline loops: CDR1 PRHDT, CDR2 FYEKMQ (reference sequence). The trim removed 5 bases at V and 7 bases at J, leaving 13 bases unmatched.

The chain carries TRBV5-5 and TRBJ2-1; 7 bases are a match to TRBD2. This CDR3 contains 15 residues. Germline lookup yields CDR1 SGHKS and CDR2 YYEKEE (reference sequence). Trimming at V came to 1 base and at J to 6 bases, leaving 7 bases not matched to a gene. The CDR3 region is CASSLRGGSSNEQFF. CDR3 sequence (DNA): TGTGCCAGCAGCTTGAGAGGCGGGAGTAGCAATGAGCAGTTCTTC.